This T cell receptor (beta chain) stems from a study of neurological immune-mediated disorders. After removal of 7 bases from V and 1 base from J, the junction contained 4 bases not matched to a gene. Germline CDR1 is SQVTM and CDR2 is ANQGSEA. This CDR3 contains 14 residues. TCRdb re-called the 5' RACE reads through MiXCR, storing one row per CDR3 protein. The data contain 45,000 to 65,000 distinct CDR3 sequences, around 3.1% of them singletons. The V gene is TRBV29-1, the J gene TRBJ2-2; 9 nucleotides line up with TRBD1. The sequencing input was PBMCs. This TCR was recovered from a man aged 35-49 years with multiple sclerosis. The CDR3 sequence is CSAGGQGNTGELFF. The CDR3 bases are TGCAGCGCAGGGGGACAGGGGAACACCGGGGAGCTGTTTTTT.